This T cell receptor beta chain comes out of a study of cytomegalovirus exposure and HLA in healthy donors. Study-wide background: The study's early data release held some 85 million unique TCRs from HLA-typed donors. Overall study findings and caveats: Later analysis identified a missense DCLRE1C variant that was linked to TCR beta V- and J-gene trimming. TCR beta sequences numbering around 15,000 were associated with HLA alleles at 0.05 false discovery rate in a later analysis.

As to this clone: The antigen remains undetermined.

60 Vbeta and 13 Jbeta primers were used in PCR. Authors' processing steps: As a later analysis found, there were tens of millions of unique TCR beta chains, of which roughly 11 million were shared. The repertoire was sequenced with immunoSEQ multiplex PCR; TCRdb's copy has only in-frame clones and lacks some. V, J and clone size are those of that table, while D and trimming were read from the DNA. The sample's table shows some 150,000 clones. The receptor comes from a woman between 18 and 29 years old in good health and CMV-seronegative. Sample: PBMCs.

The CDR3 sequence is CASSALDRGRPEAFF. The CDR3, as DNA: TGCGCCAGCAGCGCACTTGACAGGGGGCGTCCTGAAGCTTTCTTT. The gene calls are TRBV5-1 and TRBJ1-1; 10 positions agree with TRBD1. CDR1 and CDR2 (germline): SGHRS, YFSETQ. The CDR3 is 15 residues long. V shed 4 bases, J shed 6 bases, and the junction held 9 bases outside the gene matches.